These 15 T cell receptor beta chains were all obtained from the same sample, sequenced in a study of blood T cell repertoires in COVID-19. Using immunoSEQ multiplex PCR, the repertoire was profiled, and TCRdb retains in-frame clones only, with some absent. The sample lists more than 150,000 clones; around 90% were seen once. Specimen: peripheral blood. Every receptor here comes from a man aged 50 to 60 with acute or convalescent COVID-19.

This CDR3 reads CASRRLAEYNEQFF. Written as DNA, the CDR3 is TGTGCCAGCAGGCGACTAGCGGAGTACAATGAGCAGTTCTTC. The chain combines TRBV27 with TRBJ2-1; 9 nucleotides agree with TRBD2. CDR3 length: 14 residues. V shed 6 bases, J shed 4 bases, and the junction held 4 bases outside the gene matches. In germline, CDR1 is MNHEY, CDR2 SMNVEV (reference sequence).

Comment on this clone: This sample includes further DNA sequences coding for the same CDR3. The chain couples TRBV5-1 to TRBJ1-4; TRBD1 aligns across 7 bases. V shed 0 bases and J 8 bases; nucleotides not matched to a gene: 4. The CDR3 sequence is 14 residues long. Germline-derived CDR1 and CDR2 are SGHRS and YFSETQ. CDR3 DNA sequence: TGCGCCAGCAGCTTGGGACAGGGCGACGAAAAACTGTTTTTT. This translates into CASSLGQGDEKLFF.

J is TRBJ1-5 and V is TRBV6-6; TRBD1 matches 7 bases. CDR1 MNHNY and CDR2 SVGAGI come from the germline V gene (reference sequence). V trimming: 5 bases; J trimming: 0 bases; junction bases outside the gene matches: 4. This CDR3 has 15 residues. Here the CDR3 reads CASSGTEYSNQPQHF. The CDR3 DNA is TGTGCCAGCAGTGGGACAGAATATAGCAATCAGCCCCAGCATTTT.

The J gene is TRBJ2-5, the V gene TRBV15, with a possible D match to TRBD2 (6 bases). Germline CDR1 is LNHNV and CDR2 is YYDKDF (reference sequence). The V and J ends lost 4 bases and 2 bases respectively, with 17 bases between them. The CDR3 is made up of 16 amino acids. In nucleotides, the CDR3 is TGTGCCACCAGCATGTTGGGTAGCGGTTCACAAGAGACCCAGTACTTC. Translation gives CATSMLGSGSQETQYF.

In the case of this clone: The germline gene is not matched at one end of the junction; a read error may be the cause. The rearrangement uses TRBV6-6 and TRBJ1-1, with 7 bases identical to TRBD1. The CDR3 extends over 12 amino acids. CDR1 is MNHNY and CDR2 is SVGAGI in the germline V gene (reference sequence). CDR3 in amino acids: CASSSPGQISDF. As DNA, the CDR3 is TGTGCCAGCAGTTCCCCGGGACAGATATCAGACTTT.

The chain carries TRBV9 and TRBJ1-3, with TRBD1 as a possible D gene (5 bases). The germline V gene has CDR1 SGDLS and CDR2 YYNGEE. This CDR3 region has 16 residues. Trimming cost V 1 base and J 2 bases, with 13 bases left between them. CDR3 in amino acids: CASSVSREVPGNTIYF. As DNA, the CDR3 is TGTGCCAGCAGCGTAAGCAGGGAAGTTCCTGGAAACACCATATATTTT.

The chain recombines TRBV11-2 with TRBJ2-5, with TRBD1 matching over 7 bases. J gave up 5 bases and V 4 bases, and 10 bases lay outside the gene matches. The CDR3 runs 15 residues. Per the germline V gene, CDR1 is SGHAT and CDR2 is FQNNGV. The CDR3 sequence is CASSYTPTRGETQYF. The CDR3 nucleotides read TGTGCCAGCAGCTACACCCCCACCAGGGGGGAGACCCAGTACTTC.

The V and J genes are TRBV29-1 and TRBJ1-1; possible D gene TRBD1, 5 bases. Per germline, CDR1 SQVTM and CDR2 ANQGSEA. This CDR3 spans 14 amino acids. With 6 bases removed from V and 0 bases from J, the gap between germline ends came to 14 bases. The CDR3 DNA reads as TGCAGCGTAACGGACACGGACATGAACACTGAAGCTTTCTTT. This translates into CSVTDTDMNTEAFF.

The chain's CDR3 is CASSLGETGAFF. CDR3 bases: TGTGCCAGCAGTCTCGGGGAGACGGGAGCTTTCTTT. The V gene is TRBV7-9, the J gene TRBJ1-1, with D unclear. Germline loops: CDR1 SEHNR, CDR2 FQNEAQ (reference sequence). V was trimmed by 6 bases and J by 10 bases, leaving 15 bases between them. This CDR3 has 12 residues.

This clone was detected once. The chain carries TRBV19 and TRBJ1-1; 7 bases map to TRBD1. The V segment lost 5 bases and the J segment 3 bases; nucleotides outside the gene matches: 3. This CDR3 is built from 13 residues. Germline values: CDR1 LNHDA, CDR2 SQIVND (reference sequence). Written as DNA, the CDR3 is TGTGCCAGTAGTTTCGACAGGGACACTGAAGCTTTCTTT. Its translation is CASSFDRDTEAFF.

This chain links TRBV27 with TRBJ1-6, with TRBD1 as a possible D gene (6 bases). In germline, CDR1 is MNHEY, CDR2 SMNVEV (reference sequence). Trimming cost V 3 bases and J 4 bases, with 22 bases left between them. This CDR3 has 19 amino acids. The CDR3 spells CASSFTRDIYGAYNSPLHF. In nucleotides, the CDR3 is TGTGCCAGCAGTTTTACCCGGGACATCTATGGGGCTTATAATTCACCCCTCCACTTT.

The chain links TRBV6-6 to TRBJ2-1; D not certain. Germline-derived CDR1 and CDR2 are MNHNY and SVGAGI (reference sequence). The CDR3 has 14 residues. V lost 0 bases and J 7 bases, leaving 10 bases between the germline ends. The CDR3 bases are TGTGCCAGCAGTTACTCCCTAGTCGGGAATGAGCAGTTCTTC. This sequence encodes CASSYSLVGNEQFF.

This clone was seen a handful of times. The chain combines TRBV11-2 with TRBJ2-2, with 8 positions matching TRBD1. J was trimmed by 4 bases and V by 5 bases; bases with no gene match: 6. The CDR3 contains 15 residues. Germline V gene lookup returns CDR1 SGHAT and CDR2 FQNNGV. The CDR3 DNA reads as TGTGCCAGCAGCGGTGGACAGGGAAGCACCGGGGAGCTGTTTTTT. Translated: CASSGGQGSTGELFF.

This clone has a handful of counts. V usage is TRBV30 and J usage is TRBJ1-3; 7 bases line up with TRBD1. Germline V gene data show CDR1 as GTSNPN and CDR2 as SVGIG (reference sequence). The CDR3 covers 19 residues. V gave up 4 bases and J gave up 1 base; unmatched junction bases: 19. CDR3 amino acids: CAWTLGLDQGVLSGNTIYF. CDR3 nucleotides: TGTGCCTGGACACTGGGACTCGACCAGGGGGTCCTATCTGGAAACACCATATATTTT.

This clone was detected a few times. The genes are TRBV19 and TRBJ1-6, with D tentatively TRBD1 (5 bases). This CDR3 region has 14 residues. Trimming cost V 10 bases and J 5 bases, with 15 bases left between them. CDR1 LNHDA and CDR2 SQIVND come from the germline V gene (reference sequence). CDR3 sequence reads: CATKAGMNNSPLHF. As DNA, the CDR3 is TGTGCCACTAAGGCAGGGATGAATAATTCACCCCTCCACTTT.